The 5 T cell receptor beta chains below all came from one sample that was sequenced in a study of radiotherapy plus CTLA-4 blockade in lung cancer. Profiling relied on immunoSEQ multiplex PCR, and the TCRdb table lists in-frame clones only, not all of them. The repertoire holds around 110,000 clones, over 65% seen once, with 3.3% in the top ten. The sample was peripheral blood, taken from a patient treated with radiotherapy plus ipilimumab. Every receptor here comes from a human donor with non-small cell lung cancer that progressed on radiotherapy plus ipilimumab. Some clones in this sample may be carry-over from other donors' samples.

The rearrangement links TRBV5-1 to TRBJ2-2; D is unresolved. Trimming stripped 0 bases from V and 1 base from J, with 13 bases between. Germline CDR1 SGHRS, CDR2 YFSETQ. This CDR3 spans 17 amino acids. CDR3 amino acids: CASSLAVLGGNTGELFF. The DNA for the CDR3 is TGCGCCAGCAGCTTGGCCGTATTGGGCGGGAACACCGGGGAGCTGTTTTTT.

The genes are TRBV25-1 and TRBJ2-5; D may correspond to TRBD1 or TRBD2 (6 bases each). V was shortened by 0 bases and J by 0 bases, with 8 bases between the two germline ends. This CDR3 comprises 15 residues. Germline loops: CDR1 MGHDK, CDR2 SYGVNS. CDR3 DNA sequence: TGTGCCAGCAGTGAATATAGGGGGGACCAAGAGACCCAGTACTTC. It encodes CASSEYRGDQETQYF.

A few counts support this clone. The V and J genes are TRBV19 and TRBJ2-2; D not certain. The CDR3 is 13 amino acids. V gave up 9 bases and J gave up 3 bases, with 11 bases separating them. The germline CDR1 and CDR2 sequences are LNHDA and SQIVND (reference sequence). The CDR3 sequence: CASNPPDTGELFF. CDR3 in DNA: TGTGCCAGCAACCCCCCAGACACCGGGGAGCTGTTTTTT.

The V call is TRBV5-1, the J call TRBJ1-2; weak D call: TRBD1 (6 bases). CDR1 is SGHRS, CDR2 YFSETQ, per germline. This CDR3 is built from 14 residues. V lost 2 bases and J lost 4, with 12 bases in between. CDR3 amino acids: CASSLGGLGYGYTF. CDR3 nucleotides: TGCGCCAGCAGCTTAGGGGGGCTCGGCTATGGCTACACCTTC. Full variable domain (remainder filled in from reference TRBV5-1 and TRBJ1-2): KAGVTQTPRYLIKTRGQQVTLSCSPISGHRSVSWYQQTPGQGLQFLFEYFSETQRNKGNFPGRFSGRQFSNSRSEMNVSTLELGDSALYLCASSLGGLGYGYTFGSGTRLTVV.

The genes are TRBV7-2 and TRBJ2-5; 8 nucleotides match TRBD2. V dropped 2 bases and J dropped 5; count of bases not matched to a gene: 13. Germline V gene lookup returns CDR1 SGHTA and CDR2 FQGNSA. There are 17 residues in the CDR3. CDR3 residues: CASSLFTPGLVPETQYF. CDR3 in DNA: TGTGCCAGCAGCTTATTTACACCGGGACTAGTCCCGGAGACCCAGTACTTC.